These T cell receptor beta chains were read from a single sample in a study of shared clonotypes between healthy human individuals. Assay used: immunoSEQ multiplex PCR; TCRdb lists only in-frame clones, some missing. Of some 2.3 million clones in the sample, about 92% were seen once. Sequencing was performed on naive CD4+ T cells from PBMCs. The receptors stem from a man between 18 and 29 years old in good health. Some clones in this sample may be carry-over from other donors' samples. The CDR3 runs from the conserved cysteine through the conserved F or W. Fields, in order: clone size, J gene, CDR3 length, D gene, V gene, CDR3 protein, CDR3 DNA. D genes are given only for firm matches. The size entry is marked missing in some rows and otherwise reads once, few, many or a size class.

clone_size: NA; j_call: TRBJ2-1; cdr3_length: 13; d_call: NA; v_call: TRBV9; cdr3_aa: CASSAHSRTEQFF; cdr3_nt: TGTGCCAGCAGCGCCCACTCGCGGACAGAGCAGTTCTTC
clone_size: NA; j_call: TRBJ1-1; cdr3_length: 13; d_call: NA; v_call: TRBV7-3; cdr3_aa: CASSFTGPTEAFF; cdr3_nt: TGTGCCAGCAGCTTCACAGGGCCCACTGAAGCTTTCTTT
clone_size: NA; j_call: TRBJ2-7; cdr3_length: 18; d_call: NA; v_call: TRBV5-1; cdr3_aa: CASSLQGPLPPFSYEQYF; cdr3_nt: TGCGCCAGCAGCTTGCAGGGTCCGCTACCCCCCTTTTCCTACGAGCAGTACTTC
clone_size: NA; j_call: TRBJ1-1; cdr3_length: 16; d_call: TRBD1; v_call: TRBV19; cdr3_aa: CASRGGQGRGGTEAFF; cdr3_nt: TGTGCCAGTAGGGGGGGACAGGGGAGAGGCGGGACTGAAGCTTTCTTT
clone_size: NA; j_call: TRBJ1-4; cdr3_length: 16; d_call: NA; v_call: TRBV28; cdr3_aa: CASRVVRGQTNEKLFF; cdr3_nt: TGTGCCAGCAGGGTGGTCCGTGGGCAGACTAATGAAAAACTGTTTTTT
clone_size: once; j_call: TRBJ2-7; cdr3_length: 15; d_call: TRBD2; v_call: TRBV7-3; cdr3_aa: CASSLGLAGAGEQYF; cdr3_nt: TGTGCCAGCAGCTTAGGTCTAGCGGGAGCTGGCGAGCAGTACTTC
clone_size: NA; j_call: TRBJ1-1; cdr3_length: 13; d_call: NA; v_call: TRBV7-3; cdr3_aa: CASSYSTDTEAFF; cdr3_nt: TGTGCCAGCAGCTATTCAACGGACACTGAAGCTTTCTTT
clone_size: NA; j_call: TRBJ2-5; cdr3_length: 12; d_call: NA; v_call: TRBV5-1; cdr3_aa: CASSLGQETQYF; cdr3_nt: TGCGCCAGCAGCTTGGGGCAAGAGACCCAGTACTTC
clone_size: NA; j_call: TRBJ2-5; cdr3_length: 15; d_call: NA; v_call: TRBV7-9; cdr3_aa: CASSLESTSRKTQYF; cdr3_nt: TGTGCCAGCAGCTTAGAGTCTACTAGCCGCAAGACCCAGTACTTC
clone_size: NA; j_call: TRBJ1-1; cdr3_length: 13; d_call: NA; v_call: TRBV18; cdr3_aa: CASSMDRNTEAFF; cdr3_nt: TGTGCCAGCTCTATGGACCGGAACACTGAAGCTTTCTTT
clone_size: once; j_call: TRBJ2-3; cdr3_length: 12; d_call: NA; v_call: TRBV28; cdr3_aa: CASSLGTDTQYF; cdr3_nt: TGTGCCAGCAGTTTAGGAACAGATACGCAGTATTTT
clone_size: NA; j_call: TRBJ2-3; cdr3_length: 14; d_call: TRBD2; v_call: TRBV7-3; cdr3_aa: CASSFSGPTDTQYF; cdr3_nt: TGTGCCAGCAGCTTTAGCGGGCCGACAGATACGCAGTATTTT
clone_size: NA; j_call: TRBJ1-5; cdr3_length: 16; d_call: NA; v_call: TRBV28; cdr3_aa: CASSSTQGTSNQPQHF; cdr3_nt: TGTGCCAGCAGTTCAACACAGGGTACAAGCAATCAGCCCCAGCATTTT
clone_size: NA; j_call: TRBJ1-2; cdr3_length: 14; d_call: NA; v_call: TRBV6-1; cdr3_aa: CASRADGGLDGYTF; cdr3_nt: TGTGCCAGCAGGGCTGATGGCGGGTTGGATGGCTACACCTTC
clone_size: NA; j_call: TRBJ2-5; cdr3_length: 15; d_call: NA; v_call: TRBV18; cdr3_aa: CASSPVFGVRETQYF; cdr3_nt: TGTGCCAGCTCACCTGTTTTTGGGGTCCGAGAGACCCAGTACTTC
clone_size: NA; j_call: TRBJ2-5; cdr3_length: 15; d_call: TRBD2; v_call: TRBV30; cdr3_aa: CAWSVLAGFQETQYF; cdr3_nt: TGTGCCTGGAGTGTACTAGCGGGTTTCCAAGAGACCCAGTACTTC
clone_size: NA; j_call: TRBJ2-6; cdr3_length: 15; d_call: NA; v_call: TRBV2; cdr3_aa: CASSFGTSGANVLTF; cdr3_nt: TGTGCCAGCAGTTTTGGGACGTCTGGGGCCAACGTCCTGACTTTC
clone_size: NA; j_call: TRBJ1-3; cdr3_length: 14; d_call: TRBD1; v_call: TRBV6-5; cdr3_aa: CASSWTGSGNTIYF; cdr3_nt: TGTGCCAGCAGCTGGACAGGGTCCGGAAACACCATATATTTT
clone_size: NA; j_call: TRBJ2-3; cdr3_length: 14; d_call: NA; v_call: TRBV19; cdr3_aa: CASSIPGQWATQYF; cdr3_nt: TGTGCCAGTAGTATTCCGGGTCAGTGGGCTACGCAGTATTTT
clone_size: NA; j_call: TRBJ1-3; cdr3_length: 15; d_call: NA; v_call: TRBV4-3; cdr3_aa: CASSQDPGSGNTIYF; cdr3_nt: TGCGCCAGCAGCCAAGACCCGGGTTCAGGAAACACCATATATTTT
clone_size: NA; j_call: TRBJ2-5; cdr3_length: 17; d_call: TRBD1; v_call: TRBV28; cdr3_aa: CASSLSRDRRSQETQYF; cdr3_nt: TGTGCCAGCAGCCTCTCCCGGGACAGGCGGTCTCAAGAGACCCAGTACTTC
clone_size: NA; j_call: TRBJ1-1; cdr3_length: 14; d_call: TRBD1; v_call: TRBV18; cdr3_aa: CASSPDRARAEAFF; cdr3_nt: TGTGCCAGCTCGCCAGACAGGGCGCGAGCTGAAGCTTTCTTT
clone_size: NA; j_call: TRBJ1-3; cdr3_length: 15; d_call: NA; v_call: TRBV27; cdr3_aa: CASSPSGAVGNTIYF; cdr3_nt: TGTGCCAGCAGTCCGTCAGGGGCGGTAGGAAACACCATATATTTT
clone_size: NA; j_call: TRBJ2-7; cdr3_length: 14; d_call: TRBD2; v_call: TRBV4-1; cdr3_aa: CASSGLRERREQYF; cdr3_nt: TGCGCCAGCAGCGGGCTGCGGGAGCGGCGCGAGCAGTACTTC
clone_size: NA; j_call: TRBJ2-1; cdr3_length: 14; d_call: TRBD2; v_call: TRBV14; cdr3_aa: CASSPLAGNNEQFF; cdr3_nt: TGTGCCAGCAGCCCCTTAGCGGGCAACAATGAGCAGTTCTTC